One and the same sample provided the 20 T cell receptor beta chains below, sequenced in a study of shared T cell receptors in the human thymus. Some clones are missing from TCRdb's copy, which holds only in-frame ones; the method was immunoSEQ multiplex PCR. This table holds roughly 660,000 clones, roughly 90% found once. These data also formed part of another study, on human thymus T cells.

Sequencing input: thymocytes. Receptors were obtained from a boy less than two years old with a congenital heart defect.

V usage is TRBV4-2 and J usage is TRBJ2-7; TRBD2 aligns across 7 bases. The V segment lost 1 base and the J segment 9 bases; nucleotides outside the gene matches: 0. The CDR3 is made up of 11 amino acids. Germline CDR1 is LGHNA and CDR2 is YNFKEQ. The CDR3: CASSQGLAQYF. Written as DNA, the CDR3 is TGTGCCAGCAGCCAAGGACTAGCGCAGTACTTC.

The chain couples TRBV30 to TRBJ2-7; D perhaps matches TRBD1 (6 bases). The V end lost 7 bases, the J end lost 2 bases, and 9 bases lay between the germline ends. Germline V gene lookup returns CDR1 GTSNPN and CDR2 SVGIG (reference sequence). The CDR3 extends over 11 amino acids. CDR3 in amino acids: CASRQAYEQYF. Written as DNA, the CDR3 is TGTGCCTCCCGACAGGCCTACGAGCAGTACTTC.

V gene TRBV5-6 combines with J gene TRBJ2-7, with D possibly TRBD2 on 5 matching bases. This CDR3 comprises 11 residues. V lost 5 bases, J lost 5 bases, and 8 bases lay in between. The germline V gene has CDR1 SGHDT and CDR2 YYEEEE. The CDR3 spells CASRPRDEQYF. CDR3 sequence (DNA): TGTGCCAGCAGACCGCGGGACGAGCAGTACTTC.

This chain links TRBV6-5 with TRBJ2-7; TRBD1 is a possible D gene (5 bases). The CDR3 is 15 residues long. V lost 5 bases, J lost 0 bases, and 14 bases lay in between. CDR1 and CDR2 (germline): MNHEY, SVGAGI. CDR3 loop: CASSGHPTGSYEQYF. The CDR3 DNA reads as TGTGCCAGCAGTGGACACCCGACGGGCTCCTACGAGCAGTACTTC.

This clone has just one count. CDR3 DNA sequence: TGCGCCAGCAGCCAAGATTTCGTAGGGGGCCGGAACACTGAAGCTTTCTTT. Protein product: CASSQDFVGGRNTEAFF. The rearrangement joins TRBV4-3 to TRBJ1-1, with 7 bases identical to TRBD1. From germline, CDR1 is LGHNA and CDR2 YSLEER. The trim removed 0 bases at V and 1 base at J, leaving 8 bases unmatched. CDR3 length equals 17 residues.

The J gene is TRBJ1-5, the V gene TRBV15; 10 bases agree with TRBD1. Germline CDR1 reads LNHNV; CDR2 reads YYDKDF (reference sequence). The length of the CDR3 is 20 residues. The J segment lost 3 bases and the V segment lost 0 bases, leaving 14 bases of the junction unmatched. This CDR3 is CATSRELSGTGESSNQPQHF. Here the CDR3 DNA reads TGTGCCACCAGCAGAGAATTATCCGGGACAGGGGAGTCTTCCAATCAGCCCCAGCATTTT.

The J gene is TRBJ2-7, the V gene TRBV25-1, with 12 bases aligning to TRBD2. Germline V gives CDR1 MGHDK, CDR2 SYGVNS. V dropped 3 bases and J dropped 2; count of bases not matched to a gene: 5. This CDR3 is built from 16 residues. The CDR3 coding sequence is TGTGCCAGCAGTGAGGGGACTAGCGGGTACGCCTACGAGCAGTACTTC. It is translated as CASSEGTSGYAYEQYF.

This chain uses TRBV13 with TRBJ2-3; 8 bases line up with TRBD1. The V gene's germline CDR1 is PRHDT and CDR2 FYEKMQ (reference sequence). The CDR3 spans 17 residues. The ends lost 3 bases at V and 8 bases at J; junction bases unmatched: 16. This CDR3 reads CASSLDGQGARLGTQYF. The CDR3 nucleotides read TGTGCCAGCAGCTTGGATGGGCAGGGGGCGCGCCTTGGTACGCAGTATTTT.

The chain joins TRBV28 to TRBJ2-2, with 9 bases fitting TRBD1. The V and J ends lost 8 bases and 3 bases, in that order; junction bases with no gene match: 7. Germline lookup yields CDR1 MDHEN and CDR2 SYDVKM. CDR3 length equals 15 residues. Here the CDR3 DNA reads TGTGCCAGCCAGGGGGACAGGGACCACACCGGGGAGCTGTTTTTT. Translating gives CASQGDRDHTGELFF.

This rearrangement joins TRBV19 to TRBJ1-2, with 7 nucleotides matching TRBD1. The CDR3 contains 16 residues. V was clipped by 5 bases and J by 6 bases; unmatched bases: 15. Germline assignment: CDR1 LNHDA and CDR2 SQIVND (reference sequence). The CDR3 DNA sequence: TGTGCCAGTAGTGCAAACCACGTACAGGGGACCCATGGCTACACCTTC. Protein sequence: CASSANHVQGTHGYTF.

This rearrangement joins TRBV9 to TRBJ2-3; D gene ambiguous. Trimming left V 0 bases short and J 1 base short, with 15 bases between. CDR3 length: 17 amino acids. The germline CDR1 and CDR2 sequences are SGDLS and YYNGEE. CDR3 amino acids: CASSVGPTTGGTDTQYF. Written as DNA, the CDR3 is TGTGCCAGCAGCGTAGGGCCTACGACTGGAGGCACAGATACGCAGTATTTT.

The chain is built from TRBV27 and TRBJ2-7, with 12 bases aligning to TRBD2. This CDR3 contains 17 residues. After removal of 2 bases from V and 7 bases from J, the junction contained 12 bases not matched to a gene. Per the germline V gene, CDR1 is MNHEY and CDR2 is SMNVEV (reference sequence). The CDR3 region is CASSLTHPSGRAGEQYF. In DNA form, the CDR3 reads TGTGCCAGCAGTTTAACGCACCCTAGCGGGAGGGCCGGTGAGCAGTACTTC.

V is TRBV2 and J is TRBJ2-7, with TRBD2 matching 7 bases. CDR1 and CDR2 from the germline V gene are SNHLY and FYNNEI. J was trimmed by 5 bases and V by 8 bases; bases with no gene match: 15. This CDR3 spans 15 amino acids. CDR3 DNA sequence: TGTGCCAGCCGGCGGGGGAGCCGGGTGCGGGACGAGCAGTACTTC. It codes for CASRRGSRVRDEQYF.

This chain links TRBV5-1 with TRBJ2-4, with D perhaps matching TRBD2 (6 bases). Deletions cut 0 bases from V and 0 bases from J, with 13 bases between. This CDR3 is 17 amino acids long. CDR1 and CDR2 from the germline V gene are SGHRS and YFSETQ. CDR3 sequence (DNA): TGCGCCAGCAGCTTGGTGGGACTTGCACTAGCCAAAAACATTCAGTACTTC. Translating gives CASSLVGLALAKNIQYF.

The V and J genes are TRBV2 and TRBJ2-1, with D tentatively TRBD2 (5 bases). Germline lookup yields CDR1 SNHLY and CDR2 FYNNEI. The CDR3 totals 14 residues. V was cut by 5 bases and J by 3 bases, with 11 bases left in between. CDR3 region: CASSLRGSYNEQFF. CDR3 sequence (DNA): TGTGCCAGCAGTCTACGGGGTAGCTACAATGAGCAGTTCTTC.

The chain has TRBV4-1 and TRBJ2-1, with 11 positions matching TRBD2. The V gene end was trimmed by 5 bases and the J gene end by 7 bases; junction bases not matched to a gene: 7. Germline assignment: CDR1 MGHRA and CDR2 YSYEKL. The CDR3 is made up of 15 amino acids. Here the CDR3 reads CASSSLAGGRNEQFF. For the CDR3, the DNA is TGCGCCAGCAGCTCCCTAGCGGGAGGTCGTAATGAGCAGTTCTTC.

J is TRBJ2-7 and V is TRBV27, with 7 bases fitting TRBD2. CDR1 and CDR2 (germline): MNHEY, SMNVEV (reference sequence). The CDR3 is 14 amino acids. V lost 6 bases, J lost 0 bases, and 5 bases stayed unmatched. The CDR3 loop reads CASRSRDYSYEQYF. The CDR3 DNA reads as TGTGCCAGCAGGTCGCGGGACTACTCCTACGAGCAGTACTTC.

This chain joins TRBV6-5 and TRBJ2-7; a weak D match, TRBD2 (8 bases). This CDR3 has 15 amino acids. Trimming removed 7 bases at V and 3 bases at J, with 19 bases between. The V gene's germline CDR1 is MNHEY and CDR2 SVGAGI. In nucleotides, the CDR3 is TGTGCCAGCATAGGGGGCACTAGCGGTTACTACGAGCAGTACTTC. Its translation is CASIGGTSGYYEQYF.

The chain joins TRBV28 to TRBJ2-7, with TRBD1 matching 8 bases. CDR1 and CDR2 from the germline V gene are MDHEN and SYDVKM. The CDR3 has 14 amino acids. V trimming: 5 bases; J trimming: 5 bases; junction bases outside the gene matches: 8. The CDR3, as DNA: TGTGCCAGCAGTACCCTGGGACAGGTCAACGAGCAGTACTTC. Protein: CASSTLGQVNEQYF.

The chain joins TRBV12-5 to TRBJ2-1; tentative D call: TRBD1 (5 bases). The CDR3 has 14 residues. Germline V gene lookup returns CDR1 LGHNT and CDR2 FRNRAP. Deletions cut 2 bases from V and 5 bases from J, with 10 bases between. DNA of the CDR3: TGTGCTAGTGGTTTGTCAGGGTCCCACAATGAGCAGTTCTTC. It encodes CASGLSGSHNEQFF.